The rows below give T cell receptor beta chains drawn from one sample of a study of blood T cell repertoires in COVID-19. Repertoires were generated with immunoSEQ multiplex PCR, while TCRdb's copy carries only in-frame clones and drops some. The sample carries roughly 250,000 clones, 88% recorded once. The source material was peripheral blood. The receptors shown here come from a man aged 55 to 69 who had recovered from COVID-19. The CDR3 runs from the conserved cysteine through the conserved F or W. A D gene is named only where the DNA matches it firmly. Clone size is not always given. Where it is, it says once, few, many or a class for expanded clones.

abundance	d_gene	v_gene	len	j_gene	CDR3aa	CDR3nt
.	.	TRBV7-2	18	TRBJ2-2	CASSKIQQAAPNTGELFF	TGTGCCAGCAGTAAAATCCAACAGGCCGCTCCGAACACCGGGGAGCTGTTTTTT
.	TRBD2	TRBV5-1	15	TRBJ2-7	CASSGGLAGIYEQYF	TGCGCCAGCAGCGGGGGACTAGCGGGGATCTACGAGCAGTACTTC
.	TRBD1	TRBV2	17	TRBJ2-1	CASSRTGLVGTYNEQFF	TGTGCCAGCAGTAGGACAGGTCTGGTAGGGACCTACAATGAGCAGTTCTTC
.	TRBD2	TRBV6-4	15	TRBJ2-1	CASSHSSGPYNEQFF	TGTGCCAGCAGTCACTCTAGCGGACCCTACAATGAGCAGTTCTTC
.	TRBD1	TRBV13	16	TRBJ1-4	CASSKLWDRGNEKLFF	TGTGCCAGCAGCAAGCTTTGGGACAGGGGGAATGAAAAACTGTTTTTT
.	.	TRBV9	15	TRBJ1-1	CASSVVQRMNTEAFF	TGTGCCAGCAGCGTAGTCCAGCGGATGAACACTGAAGCTTTCTTT
.	.	TRBV10-3	15	TRBJ2-2	CAIGSTAQNTGELFF	TGTGCCATCGGGTCTACAGCCCAAAACACCGGGGAGCTGTTTTTT
few	.	TRBV7-2	13	TRBJ1-3	CASSLVQGNTIYF	TGTGCCAGCAGCTTAGTCCAGGGCAACACCATATATTTT
few	TRBD1	TRBV5-1	16	TRBJ2-7	CASSRTGGGSPYEQYF	TGCGCCAGCAGTCGTACAGGGGGAGGTTCCCCCTACGAGCAGTACTTC
.	.	TRBV13	12	TRBJ2-3	CASSVISDTQYF	TGTGCCAGCAGCGTTATATCAGATACGCAGTATTTT
.	.	TRBV3-1/TRBV3-2	14	TRBJ1-2	CASTSIDGADGYTF	TGTGCCAGCACCTCCATCGACGGAGCCGATGGCTACACCTTC
.	TRBD1	TRBV11-2	15	TRBJ2-7	CASSLQVTGGYEQYF	TGTGCCAGCAGCTTACAGGTGACAGGGGGTTACGAGCAGTACTTC
.	TRBD1	TRBV11-1	13	TRBJ2-5	CASLGTAKETQYF	TGTGCCAGCCTAGGGACAGCCAAAGAGACCCAGTACTTC
once	.	TRBV7-8	15	TRBJ1-1	CASSLDFDPSTEAFF	TGTGCCAGCAGCTTAGATTTTGATCCTAGCACTGAAGCTTTCTTT
.	TRBD1	TRBV9	18	TRBJ1-1	CASSVNSGGAHMNTEAFF	TGTGCCAGCAGCGTCAACTCAGGGGGCGCCCACATGAACACTGAAGCTTTCTTT
.	TRBD1	TRBV18	13	TRBJ2-1	CASSPRQGEEKFF	TGTGCCAGCTCACCACGACAGGGGGAGGAAAAGTTCTTC
.	TRBD2	TRBV4-2	14	TRBJ2-5	CASSPLAGVETQYF	TGTGCCAGCAGCCCACTAGCGGGGGTAGAGACCCAGTACTTC
.	TRBD2	TRBV3-1/TRBV3-2	16	TRBJ2-1	CASSQSSGGKNNEQFF	TGTGCCAGCAGCCAGAGTAGCGGGGGGAAAAACAATGAGCAGTTCTTC
.	.	TRBV5-6	15	TRBJ1-1	CASSLPGRGNTEAFF	TGTGCCAGCAGCTTGCCGGGGAGGGGGAACACTGAAGCTTTCTTT
once	.	TRBV5-8	14	TRBJ1-1	CASSLQGMNTEAFF	TGTGCCAGCAGCCTACAGGGTATGAACACTGAAGCTTTCTTT
.	.	TRBV6-4	20	TRBJ2-3	CASSDSRPLLGPEDRDTQYF	TGTGCCAGCAGTGACTCGAGACCCCTCCTGGGCCCGGAGGACCGAGATACGCAGTATTTT
.	.	TRBV4-1	13	TRBJ1-2	CASSQESEDGYTF	TGCGCCAGCAGCCAAGAATCAGAGGATGGCTACACCTTC
.	TRBD2	TRBV14	15	TRBJ2-5	CASSLIAGGRETQYF	TGTGCCAGCAGCCTCATAGCGGGGGGTCGGGAGACCCAGTACTTC
.	TRBD1	TRBV4-1	15	TRBJ1-4	CASSTGQGSNEKLFF	TGCGCCAGCAGCACGGGACAGGGATCGAATGAAAAACTGTTTTTT
.	TRBD2	TRBV20-1	14	TRBJ2-5	CSASVAGGLETQYF	TGCAGTGCTAGTGTGGCGGGGGGGCTGGAGACCCAGTACTTC
.	TRBD1	TRBV11-3	13	TRBJ1-1	CASSYRGWTEAFF	TGTGCCAGCAGCTACAGGGGTTGGACTGAAGCTTTCTTT
.	TRBD2	TRBV24-1	15	TRBJ2-3	CATSDSGGPSDTQYF	TGTGCCACCAGTGATAGCGGGGGGCCCTCAGATACGCAGTATTTT
once	TRBD1	TRBV6-5	15	TRBJ1-2	CASSYGTGGFYGYTF	TGTGCCAGCAGTTACGGCACAGGGGGCTTCTATGGCTACACCTTC
.	.	TRBV7-9	14	TRBJ2-5	CASSSELIQETQYF	TGTGCCAGCAGCTCGGAGCTGATCCAAGAGACCCAGTACTTC
.	TRBD1	TRBV7-9	14	TRBJ1-5	CASSAGTGGLPQHF	TGTGCCAGCAGCGCCGGGACAGGGGGCTTGCCCCAGCATTTT
few	.	TRBV2	13	TRBJ1-5	CASRDSFGQPQHF	TGTGCCAGCAGGGACAGTTTCGGGCAGCCCCAGCATTTT
.	TRBD2	TRBV3-1/TRBV3-2	16	TRBJ2-5	CASSQVLAGGQETQYF	TGTGCCAGCAGCCAAGTGCTAGCGGGGGGACAAGAGACCCAGTACTTC
.	TRBD2	TRBV7-3	16	TRBJ2-3	CASSPTSGGNRDTQYF	TGTGCCAGCAGCCCGACTAGCGGGGGGAACCGAGATACGCAGTATTTT
.	.	TRBV4-2	17	TRBJ2-5	CASSQEFPNPQGETQYF	TGTGCCAGCAGCCAAGAATTCCCAAACCCCCAGGGGGAGACCCAGTACTTC
.	.	TRBV10-3	16	TRBJ1-1	CAISEPRGLPNTEAFF	TGTGCCATCAGTGAGCCCAGGGGACTACCCAACACTGAAGCTTTCTTT
.	TRBD1	TRBV6-2/TRBV6-3	16	TRBJ2-2	CASSPTTGVNTGELFF	TGTGCCAGCAGTCCGACTACAGGGGTGAACACCGGGGAGCTGTTTTTT
.	TRBD2	TRBV19	13	TRBJ2-2	CATQNGGNGELFF	TGTGCCACCCAGAACGGGGGGAACGGGGAGCTGTTTTTT
.	TRBD2	TRBV7-6	14	TRBJ2-1	CASRLGGVYNEQFF	TGTGCCAGCAGGTTGGGGGGGGTCTACAATGAGCAGTTCTTC
.	.	TRBV5-1	13	TRBJ2-7	CASSFASSYEQYF	TGCGCCAGCAGCTTTGCATCCAGCTACGAGCAGTACTTC
.	TRBD1	TRBV3-1/TRBV3-2	14	TRBJ2-1	CASSPPGQGNEQFF	TGTGCCAGCAGCCCTCCGGGACAGGGCAATGAGCAGTTCTTC
.	.	TRBV27	13	TRBJ2-5	CASSSAPGGTQYF	TGTGCCAGCAGTTCCGCACCCGGGGGGACCCAGTACTTC
once	TRBD2	TRBV15	16	TRBJ2-1	CATSRRRGGSYNEQFF	TGTGCCACCAGCAGACGGCGGGGGGGTTCCTACAATGAGCAGTTCTTC
once	.	TRBV5-4	14	TRBJ2-7	CASSLDRPPYEQYF	TGTGCCAGCAGCTTGGACAGGCCTCCCTACGAGCAGTACTTC
.	TRBD1	TRBV6-2/TRBV6-3	13	TRBJ1-2	CASSTTGGYGYTF	TGTGCCAGCAGTACTACAGGGGGCTATGGCTACACCTTC
.	.	TRBV7-6	15	TRBJ2-5	CASSSYRVPEETQYF	TGTGCCAGCAGCTCGTACAGGGTTCCAGAGGAGACCCAGTACTTC
.	TRBD1	TRBV6-5	16	TRBJ2-1	CASSFTGVPPYNEQFF	TGTGCCAGCAGTTTTACAGGGGTGCCCCCCTACAATGAGCAGTTCTTC
.	.	TRBV5-1	12	TRBJ2-5	CASSSHAETQYF	TGCGCCAGCAGCTCTCACGCGGAGACCCAGTACTTC
few	TRBD1	TRBV5-1	17	TRBJ2-3	CASTQTPTGGEADTQYF	TGCGCCAGCACCCAAACCCCGACAGGGGGCGAGGCGGATACGCAGTATTTT
.	.	TRBV19	12	TRBJ1-3	CASSHRGNTIYF	TGTGCCAGTAGTCACAGGGGAAACACCATATATTTT